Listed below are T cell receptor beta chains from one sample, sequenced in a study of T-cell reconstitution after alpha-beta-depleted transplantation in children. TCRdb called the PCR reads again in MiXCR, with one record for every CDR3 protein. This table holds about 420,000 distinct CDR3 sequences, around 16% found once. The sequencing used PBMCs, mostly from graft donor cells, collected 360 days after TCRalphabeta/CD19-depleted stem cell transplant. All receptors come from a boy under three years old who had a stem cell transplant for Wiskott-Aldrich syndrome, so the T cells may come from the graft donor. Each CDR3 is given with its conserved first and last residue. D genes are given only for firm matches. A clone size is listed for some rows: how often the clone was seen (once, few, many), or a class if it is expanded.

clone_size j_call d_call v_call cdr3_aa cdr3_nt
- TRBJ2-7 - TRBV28 CASSIPPGSSYEQYF TGTGCCAGCAGCATACCACCGGGGAGCTCCTACGAGCAGTACTTC
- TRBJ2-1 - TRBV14 CASSQARLSSYNEQFF TGTGCCAGCAGCCAAGCACGACTGAGCTCCTACAATGAGCAGTTCTTC
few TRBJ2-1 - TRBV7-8 CASSLRGREASYNEQFF TGTGCCAGCAGCTTAAGGGGGCGGGAGGCTTCCTACAATGAGCAGTTCTTC
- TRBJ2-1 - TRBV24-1 CATSDLPGLNEQFF TGTGCCACCAGTGATCTCCCGGGACTTAATGAGCAGTTCTTC
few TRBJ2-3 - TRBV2 CASRTPGRRTDTQYF TGTGCCAGCCGAACCCCGGGACGGCGGACAGATACGCAGTATTTT
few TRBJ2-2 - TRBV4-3 CASKKRAGYTGELFF TGCGCCAGCAAAAAGAGGGCAGGCTACACCGGGGAGCTGTTTTTT
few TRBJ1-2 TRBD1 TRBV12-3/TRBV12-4 CASSLRGQGSVYGYTF TGTGCCAGCAGTTTGAGAGGACAGGGGAGTGTCTATGGCTACACCTTC
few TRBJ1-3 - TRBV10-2 CASKFGGGNTIYF TGCGCCAGCAAGTTCGGGGGAGGAAACACCATATATTTT
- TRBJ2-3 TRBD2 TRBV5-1 CASGGGANTDTQYF TGCGCCAGCGGCGGGGGGGCCAATACAGATACGCAGTATTTT
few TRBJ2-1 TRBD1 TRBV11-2 CASSHRGRYNEQFF TGTGCCAGCAGCCACAGGGGTCGCTACAATGAGCAGTTCTTC
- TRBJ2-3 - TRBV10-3 CAIRKTASTDTQYF TGTGCCATCAGAAAGACAGCTAGCACAGATACGCAGTATTTT
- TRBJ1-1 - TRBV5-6 CASSFEGMAEAFF TGTGCCAGCAGCTTTGAGGGGATGGCTGAAGCTTTCTTT
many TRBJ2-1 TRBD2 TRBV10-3 CAISGTSDYNEQFF TGTGCCATCAGTGGGACTAGCGACTACAATGAGCAGTTCTTC
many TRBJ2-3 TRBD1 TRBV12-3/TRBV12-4 CASSPNRGQLSTDTQYF TGTGCCAGCAGTCCGAACAGGGGGCAGTTGAGCACAGATACGCAGTATTTT
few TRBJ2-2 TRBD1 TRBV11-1 CASSPPRSTGSPAGELFF TGTGCCAGCAGCCCCCCCAGATCGACAGGGAGCCCAGCCGGGGAGCTGTTTTTT
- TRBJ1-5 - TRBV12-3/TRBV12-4 CASSPRGSGNQPQHF TGTGCCAGCAGTCCGAGGGGATCGGGCAATCAGCCCCAGCATTTT